This T cell receptor beta chain was profiled in a study of T cell responses to AZD1222 COVID-19 vaccine. The study, taken as a whole, reports: Among the donors, most were white British and more were female, and clonal diversity was possibly underestimated. Targeting of unmutated variant regions was reportedly seen in nearly half of spike-specific TCRs. At study baseline, merely several AZD1222 recipients were seropositive.

Some clones are missing from TCRdb's copy, which holds only in-frame ones; the method was immunoSEQ multiplex PCR. Here the sample spans approximately 90,000 clones, roughly nine tenths being singletons. This CDR3 contains 13 residues. Trimming pared 8 bases from V and 2 bases from J, leaving 12 bases between. As for this clone: Its antigen is currently unknown.

Sequenced material: peripheral blood, taken on day 0 of AZD1222 vaccination. The TCR sequence derives from an adult in good health. The V call is TRBV12-3 or TRBV12-4, the J call TRBJ2-5, with a possible D match to TRBD2 (5 bases). This chain's CDR3 is CASYRRGQETQYF. DNA of the CDR3: TGTGCCAGCTATCGACGGGGACAAGAGACCCAGTACTTC.